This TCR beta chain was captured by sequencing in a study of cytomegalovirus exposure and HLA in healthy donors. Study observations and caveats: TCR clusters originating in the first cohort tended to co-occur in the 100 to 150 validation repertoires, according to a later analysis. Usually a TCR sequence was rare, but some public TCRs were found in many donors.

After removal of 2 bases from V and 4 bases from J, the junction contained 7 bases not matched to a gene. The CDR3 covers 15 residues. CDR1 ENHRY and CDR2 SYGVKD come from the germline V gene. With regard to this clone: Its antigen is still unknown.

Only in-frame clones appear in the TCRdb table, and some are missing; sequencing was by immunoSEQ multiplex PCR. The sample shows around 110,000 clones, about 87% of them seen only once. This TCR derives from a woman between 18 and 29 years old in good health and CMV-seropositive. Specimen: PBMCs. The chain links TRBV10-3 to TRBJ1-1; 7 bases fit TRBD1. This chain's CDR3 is CAISEGGAGGTEAFF. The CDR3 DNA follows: TGTGCCATCAGTGAGGGAGGGGCAGGGGGCACTGAAGCTTTCTTT.